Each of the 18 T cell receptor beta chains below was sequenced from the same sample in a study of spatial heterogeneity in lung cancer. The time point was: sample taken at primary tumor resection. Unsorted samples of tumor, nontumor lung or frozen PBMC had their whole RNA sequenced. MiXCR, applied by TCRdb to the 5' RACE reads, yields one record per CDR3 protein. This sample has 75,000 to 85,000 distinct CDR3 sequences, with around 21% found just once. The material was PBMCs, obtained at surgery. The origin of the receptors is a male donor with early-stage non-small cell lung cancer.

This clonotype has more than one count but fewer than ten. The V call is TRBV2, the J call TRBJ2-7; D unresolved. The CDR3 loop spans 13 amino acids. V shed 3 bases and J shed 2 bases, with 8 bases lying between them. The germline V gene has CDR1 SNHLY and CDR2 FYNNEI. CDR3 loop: CASSDQYPYEQYF. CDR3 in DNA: TGTGCCAGCAGTGACCAGTACCCCTACGAGCAGTACTTC.

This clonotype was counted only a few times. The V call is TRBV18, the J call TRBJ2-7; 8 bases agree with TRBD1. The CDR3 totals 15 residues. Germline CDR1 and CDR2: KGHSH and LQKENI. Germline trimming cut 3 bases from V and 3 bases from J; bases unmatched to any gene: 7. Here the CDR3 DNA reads TGTGCCAGCTCACCCGGGACAGGCGAGTTCTACGAGCAGTACTTC. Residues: CASSPGTGEFYEQYF.

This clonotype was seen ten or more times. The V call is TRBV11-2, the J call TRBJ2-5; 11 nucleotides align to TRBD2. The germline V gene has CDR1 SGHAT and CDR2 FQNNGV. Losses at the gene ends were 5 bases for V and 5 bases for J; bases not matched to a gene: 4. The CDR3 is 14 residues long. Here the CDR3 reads CASSRGLAAETQYF. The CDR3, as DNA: TGTGCCAGCAGCCGGGGACTAGCGGCGGAGACCCAGTACTTC.

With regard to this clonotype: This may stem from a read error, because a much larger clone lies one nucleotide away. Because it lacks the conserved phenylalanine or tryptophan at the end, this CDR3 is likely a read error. The CDR3 loop reads CASSRGTLGPEAFY. CDR3 nucleotide sequence: TGCGCCAGCAGCCGCGGGACGCTCGGGCCTGAAGCTTTCTAT. The chain recombines TRBV4-1 with TRBJ1-1, with a tentative D call TRBD1 (5 bases). Trimming shortened V by 4 bases and J by 6 bases, and 15 bases separated the two germline ends. The CDR3 runs 14 residues. The germline V gene has CDR1 MGHRA and CDR2 YSYEKL.

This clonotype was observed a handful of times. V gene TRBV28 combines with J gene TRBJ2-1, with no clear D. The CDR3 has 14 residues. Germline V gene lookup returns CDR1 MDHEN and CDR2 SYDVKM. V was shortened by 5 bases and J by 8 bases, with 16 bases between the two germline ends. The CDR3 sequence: CASSALGVGDEQFF. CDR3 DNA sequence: TGTGCCAGCAGTGCCCTCGGCGTCGGCGATGAGCAGTTCTTC.

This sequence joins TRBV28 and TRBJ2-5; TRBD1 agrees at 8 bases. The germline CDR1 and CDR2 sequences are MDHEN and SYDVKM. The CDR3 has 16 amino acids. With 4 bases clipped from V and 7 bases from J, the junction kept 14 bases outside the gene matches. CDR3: CASSSPGTGPIGTQYF. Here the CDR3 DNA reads TGTGCCAGCAGTTCACCTGGGACAGGTCCTATCGGGACCCAGTACTTC. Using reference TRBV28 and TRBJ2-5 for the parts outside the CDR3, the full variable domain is DVKVTQSSRYLVKRTGEKVFLECVQDMDHENMFWYRQDPGLGLRLIYFSYDVKMKEKGDIPEGYSVSREKKERFSLILESASTNQTSMYLCASSSPGTGPIGTQYFGPGTRLLVL.

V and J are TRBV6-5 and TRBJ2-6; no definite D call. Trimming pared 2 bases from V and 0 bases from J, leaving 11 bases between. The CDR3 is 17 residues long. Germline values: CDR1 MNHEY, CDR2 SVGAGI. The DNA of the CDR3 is TGTGCCAGCAGTTACATGTCATTAAGCTCTGGGGCCAACGTCCTGACTTTC. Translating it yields CASSYMSLSSGANVLTF.

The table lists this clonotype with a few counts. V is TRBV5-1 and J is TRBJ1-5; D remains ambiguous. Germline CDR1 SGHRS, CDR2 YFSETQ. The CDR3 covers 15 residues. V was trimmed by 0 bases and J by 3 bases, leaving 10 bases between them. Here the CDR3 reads CASSLEGNFNQPQHF. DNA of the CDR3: TGCGCCAGCAGCTTGGAAGGGAACTTCAATCAGCCCCAGCATTTT.

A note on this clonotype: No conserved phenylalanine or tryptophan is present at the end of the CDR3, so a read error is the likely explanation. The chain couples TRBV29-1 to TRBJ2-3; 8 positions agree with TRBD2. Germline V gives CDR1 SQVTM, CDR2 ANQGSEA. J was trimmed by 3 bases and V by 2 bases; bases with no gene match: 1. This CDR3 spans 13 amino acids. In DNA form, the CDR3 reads TGCAGCGTTGAATCTAGCGGGACAGATACGCAGTATTAT. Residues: CSVESSGTDTQYY.

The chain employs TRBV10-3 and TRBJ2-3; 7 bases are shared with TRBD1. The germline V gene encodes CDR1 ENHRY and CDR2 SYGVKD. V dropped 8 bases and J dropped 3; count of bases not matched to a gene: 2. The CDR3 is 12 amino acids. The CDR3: CAIAGGTDTQYF. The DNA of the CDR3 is TGTGCCATCGCAGGGGGTACAGATACGCAGTATTTT.

The chain's CDR3 is CSARDQGKRDTQYF. As DNA, the CDR3 is TGCAGTGCTAGAGATCAGGGGAAACGAGATACGCAGTATTTT. The rearrangement uses TRBV20-1 and TRBJ2-3, with a tentative D call TRBD1 (6 bases). The length of the CDR3 is 14 residues. Germline CDR1 is DFQATT and CDR2 is SNEGSKA (reference sequence). Trimming removed 0 bases at V and 5 bases at J, with 12 bases between.

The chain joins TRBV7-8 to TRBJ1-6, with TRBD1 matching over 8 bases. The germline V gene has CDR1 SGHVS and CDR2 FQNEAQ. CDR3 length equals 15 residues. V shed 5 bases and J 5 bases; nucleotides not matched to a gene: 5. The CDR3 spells CASSKDRGNNSPLHF. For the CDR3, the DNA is TGTGCCAGCAGCAAAGACAGGGGTAATAATTCACCCCTCCACTTT.

CDR3 in amino acids: CASSRLRSTNEQYF. The CDR3 region has the DNA TGTGCCAGCAGCCGTCTTAGGTCCACCAACGAGCAGTACTTC. This chain connects TRBV11-3 to TRBJ2-7; D gene uncertain. The CDR3 is 14 residues long. The V and J ends lost 5 bases and 5 bases respectively, with 16 bases between them. Looked up from germline, CDR1 is SGHNT and CDR2 is YENEEA.

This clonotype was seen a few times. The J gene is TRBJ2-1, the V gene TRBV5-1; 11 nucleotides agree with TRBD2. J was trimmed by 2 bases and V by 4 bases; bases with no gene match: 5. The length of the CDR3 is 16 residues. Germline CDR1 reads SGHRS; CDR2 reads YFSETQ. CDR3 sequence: CASSIRLAGPYNEQFF. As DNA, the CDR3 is TGCGCCAGCAGCATCCGACTAGCGGGACCCTACAATGAGCAGTTCTTC.

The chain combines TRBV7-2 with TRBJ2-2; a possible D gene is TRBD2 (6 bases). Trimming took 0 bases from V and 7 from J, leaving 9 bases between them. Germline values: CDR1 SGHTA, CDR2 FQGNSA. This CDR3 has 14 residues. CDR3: CASSLAMTSGELFF. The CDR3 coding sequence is TGTGCCAGCAGCTTAGCGATGACTAGCGGGGAGCTGTTTTTT. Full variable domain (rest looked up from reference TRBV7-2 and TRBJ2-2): GAGVSQSPSNKVTEKGKDVELRCDPISGHTALYWYRQSLGQGLEFLIYFQGNSAPDKSGLPSDRFSAERTGGSVSTLTIQRTQQEDSAVYLCASSLAMTSGELFFGEGSRLTVL.

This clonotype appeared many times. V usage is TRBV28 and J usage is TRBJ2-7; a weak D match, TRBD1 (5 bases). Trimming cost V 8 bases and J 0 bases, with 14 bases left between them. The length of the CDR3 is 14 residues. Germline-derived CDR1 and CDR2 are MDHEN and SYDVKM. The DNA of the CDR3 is TGTGCCAGCCTTCCAGGGTGGAGCTCCTACGAGCAGTACTTC. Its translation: CASLPGWSSYEQYF.

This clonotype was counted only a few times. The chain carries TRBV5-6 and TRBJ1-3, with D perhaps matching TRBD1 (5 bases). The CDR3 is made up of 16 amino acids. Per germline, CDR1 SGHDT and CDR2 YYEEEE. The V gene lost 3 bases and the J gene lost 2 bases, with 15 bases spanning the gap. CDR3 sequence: CASSSPPGEAGNTIYF. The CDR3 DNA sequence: TGTGCCAGCAGCTCTCCCCCGGGGGAAGCTGGAAACACCATATATTTT.

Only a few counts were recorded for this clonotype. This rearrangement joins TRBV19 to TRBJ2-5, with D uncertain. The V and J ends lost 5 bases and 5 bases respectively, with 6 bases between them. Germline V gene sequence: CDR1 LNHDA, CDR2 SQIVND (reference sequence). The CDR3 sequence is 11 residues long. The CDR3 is CASSWLETQYF. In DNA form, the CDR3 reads TGTGCCAGTAGTTGGCTGGAGACCCAGTACTTC.